The entry that follows covers one T cell receptor (beta chain) sequence. Its antigen is still unknown. While unrecorded immune exposures were likely, the donors were nominally healthy when sampled. PCR involved 60 Vbeta and 13 Jbeta primers. TCRdb's table, derived via immunoSEQ multiplex PCR, lists solely in-frame clones and lacks some. The sample includes hundreds of thousands of clones, approximately 82% seen only once; the top ten take around 3.9%. This record comes from a study of cytomegalovirus exposure and HLA in healthy donors. General observations from the study: Investigators reported approximately 170 TCR beta chains as tied to cytomegalovirus.

CDR1 is SGHVS and CDR2 is FQNEAQ in the germline V gene. The CDR3 spans 15 residues. V gave up 2 bases and J gave up 5 bases; unmatched junction bases: 4. The rearrangement uses TRBV7-8 and TRBJ2-2; 8 nucleotides match TRBD2. Sequencing was done on a sample of PBMCs. The clonotype was recovered from a male donor in good health and CMV-seronegative. CDR3 sequence (DNA): TGTGCCAGCAGCTTAAAGCGGGAGAGGACCGGGGAGCTGTTTTTT. This codes for CASSLKRERTGELFF.